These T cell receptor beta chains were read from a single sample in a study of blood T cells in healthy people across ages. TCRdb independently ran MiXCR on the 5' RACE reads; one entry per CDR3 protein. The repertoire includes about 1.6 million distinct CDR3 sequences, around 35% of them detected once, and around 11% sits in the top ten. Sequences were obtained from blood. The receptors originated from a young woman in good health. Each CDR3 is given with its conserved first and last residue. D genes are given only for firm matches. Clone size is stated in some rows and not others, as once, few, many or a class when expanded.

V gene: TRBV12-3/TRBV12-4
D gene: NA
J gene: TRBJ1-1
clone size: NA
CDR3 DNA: TGTGCCAGCGGCGGGGGGAGTGAAGCTTTCTTT
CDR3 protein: CASGGGSEAFF

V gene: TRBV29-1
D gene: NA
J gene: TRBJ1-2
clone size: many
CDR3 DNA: TGCAGCGTTGAGGGGCGGACCTATGGCTACACCTTC
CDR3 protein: CSVEGRTYGYTF

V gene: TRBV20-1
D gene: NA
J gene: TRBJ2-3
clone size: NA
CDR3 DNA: TGCAGTGCTAGGCGATGGGAAGAGGATACGCAGTATTTT
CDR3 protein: CSARRWEEDTQYF

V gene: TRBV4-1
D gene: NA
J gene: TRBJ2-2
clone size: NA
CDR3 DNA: TGCGCCAGCAGCCAAACATGGAGCACCGGGGAGCTGTTTTTT
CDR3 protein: CASSQTWSTGELFF

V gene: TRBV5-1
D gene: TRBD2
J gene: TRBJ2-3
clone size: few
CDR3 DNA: TGCGCCAGCAGAGTCGCTAGCGGGGTGTCCACAGATACGCAGTATTTT
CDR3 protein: CASRVASGVSTDTQYF

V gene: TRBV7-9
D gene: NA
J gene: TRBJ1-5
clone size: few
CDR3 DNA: TGTGCCAGCAGCGGAAACGATCAGCCCCAGCATTTT
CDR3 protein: CASSGNDQPQHF

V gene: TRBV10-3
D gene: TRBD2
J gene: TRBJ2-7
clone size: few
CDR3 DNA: TGTGCCGCGTCCAGGGACTACGTGCAGTACTTC
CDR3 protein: CAASRDYVQYF

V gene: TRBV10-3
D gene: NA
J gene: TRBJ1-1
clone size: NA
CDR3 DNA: TGTGCCATCAGTGCGACGGAGAACACTGAAGCTTTCTTT
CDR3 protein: CAISATENTEAFF

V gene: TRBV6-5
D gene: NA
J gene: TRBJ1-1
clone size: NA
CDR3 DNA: TGTGCCAGCAGATCGGGGGAATTGAACACTGAAGCTTTCTTT
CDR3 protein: CASRSGELNTEAFF

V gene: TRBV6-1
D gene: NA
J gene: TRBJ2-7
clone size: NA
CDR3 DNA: TGTGCCACCTGGGCCTGGCAGGGGTACTACGAGCAGTACTTC
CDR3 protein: CATWAWQGYYEQYF

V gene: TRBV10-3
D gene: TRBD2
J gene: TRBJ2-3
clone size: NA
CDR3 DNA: TGTGCCATCAGTACTCCGGGACTAGCGGGGGCCTTCACAGATACGCAGTATTTT
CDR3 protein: CAISTPGLAGAFTDTQYF

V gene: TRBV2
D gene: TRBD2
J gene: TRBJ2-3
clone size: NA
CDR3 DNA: TGTGCCAGCAGTCGTACTAGCGGGAGTACCGCTAGCACAGATACGCAGTATTTT
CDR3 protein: CASSRTSGSTASTDTQYF

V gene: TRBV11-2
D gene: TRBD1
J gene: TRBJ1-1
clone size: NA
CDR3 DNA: TGTGCCAGCAGCTACCGACAGGGCGGCACTGAAGCTTTCTTT
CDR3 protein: CASSYRQGGTEAFF

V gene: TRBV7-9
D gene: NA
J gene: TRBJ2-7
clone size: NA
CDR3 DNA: TGTGCCAGCAGCTTAGGGGGGTCGACAGGCGAGCAGTACTTC
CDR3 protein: CASSLGGSTGEQYF

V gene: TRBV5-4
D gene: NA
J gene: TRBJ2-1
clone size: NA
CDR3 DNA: TGTGCCAGCAGCTCACAGGGAATGGGTGAGCAGTTCTTC
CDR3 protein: CASSSQGMGEQFF